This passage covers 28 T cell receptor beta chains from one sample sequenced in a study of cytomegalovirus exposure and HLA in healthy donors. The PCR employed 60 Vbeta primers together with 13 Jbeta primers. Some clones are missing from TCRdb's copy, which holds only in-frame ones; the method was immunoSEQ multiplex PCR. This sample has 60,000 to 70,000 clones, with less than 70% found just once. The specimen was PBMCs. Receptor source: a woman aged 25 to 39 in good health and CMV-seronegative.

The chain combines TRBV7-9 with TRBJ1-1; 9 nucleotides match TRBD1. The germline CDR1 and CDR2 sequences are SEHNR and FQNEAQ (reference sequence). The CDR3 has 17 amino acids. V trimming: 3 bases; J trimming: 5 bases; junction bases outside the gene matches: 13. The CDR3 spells CASSFHRPGQGGTEAFF. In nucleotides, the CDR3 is TGTGCCAGCAGCTTCCACAGACCGGGACAGGGTGGGACTGAAGCTTTCTTT.

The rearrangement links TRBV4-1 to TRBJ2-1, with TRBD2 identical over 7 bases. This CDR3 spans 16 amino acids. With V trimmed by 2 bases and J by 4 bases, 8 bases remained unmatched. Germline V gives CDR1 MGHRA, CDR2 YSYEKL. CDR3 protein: CASSQPREGPYNEQFF. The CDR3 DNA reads TGCGCCAGCAGCCAACCTAGGGAGGGACCTTACAATGAGCAGTTCTTC.

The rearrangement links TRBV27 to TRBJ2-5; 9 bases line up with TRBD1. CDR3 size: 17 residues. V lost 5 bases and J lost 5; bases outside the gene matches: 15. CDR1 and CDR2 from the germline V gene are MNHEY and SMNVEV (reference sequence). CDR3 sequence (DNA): TGTGCCAGCAGTATCTCTACCGGGACAGGGCTTCGGGAGACCCAGTACTTC. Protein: CASSISTGTGLRETQYF.

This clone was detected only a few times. The CDR3, as DNA: TGTGCCAGCAGTTACCTTGGGGACAGGGAGGACACTGAAGCTTTCTTT. Translation: CASSYLGDREDTEAFF. The genes are TRBV6-6 and TRBJ1-1; 9 bases are a match to TRBD1. After removal of 2 bases from V and 3 bases from J, the junction contained 7 bases not matched to a gene. The CDR3 extends over 16 amino acids. Germline lookup yields CDR1 MNHNY and CDR2 SVGAGI (reference sequence).

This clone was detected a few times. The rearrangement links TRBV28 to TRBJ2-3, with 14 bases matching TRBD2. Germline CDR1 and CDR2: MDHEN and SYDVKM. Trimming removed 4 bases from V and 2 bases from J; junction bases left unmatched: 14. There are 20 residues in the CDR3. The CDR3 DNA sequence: TGTGCCAGCAGTTCTGGACTAGCGGGGGGCTCTCCCCAACACACAGATACGCAGTATTTT. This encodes CASSSGLAGGSPQHTDTQYF.

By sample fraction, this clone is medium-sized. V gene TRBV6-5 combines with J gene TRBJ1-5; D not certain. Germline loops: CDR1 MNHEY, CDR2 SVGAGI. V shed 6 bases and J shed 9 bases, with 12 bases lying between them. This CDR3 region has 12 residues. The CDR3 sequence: CASRSYRGPQHF. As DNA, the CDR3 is TGTGCCAGCAGGAGTTATCGGGGGCCCCAGCATTTT.

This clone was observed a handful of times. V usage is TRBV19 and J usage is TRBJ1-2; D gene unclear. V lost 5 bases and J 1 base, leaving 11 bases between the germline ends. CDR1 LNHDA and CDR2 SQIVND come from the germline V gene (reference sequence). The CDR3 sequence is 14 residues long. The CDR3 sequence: CASSPRRDNYGYTF. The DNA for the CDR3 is TGTGCCAGTAGTCCTAGACGGGATAACTATGGCTACACCTTC.

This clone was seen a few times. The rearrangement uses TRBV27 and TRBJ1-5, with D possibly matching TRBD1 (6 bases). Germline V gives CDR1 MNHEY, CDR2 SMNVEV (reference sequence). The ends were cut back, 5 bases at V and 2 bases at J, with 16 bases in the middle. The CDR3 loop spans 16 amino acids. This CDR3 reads CASSSWDTYGNQPQHF. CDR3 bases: TGTGCCAGCAGTAGTTGGGACACCTATGGCAATCAGCCCCAGCATTTT.

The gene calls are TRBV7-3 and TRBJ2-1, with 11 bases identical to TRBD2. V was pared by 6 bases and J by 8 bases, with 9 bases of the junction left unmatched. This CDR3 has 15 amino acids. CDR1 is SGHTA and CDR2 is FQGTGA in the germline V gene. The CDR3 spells CASSNLAGGPHEQFF. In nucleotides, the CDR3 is TGTGCCAGCAGTAATTTAGCGGGGGGGCCGCATGAGCAGTTCTTC.

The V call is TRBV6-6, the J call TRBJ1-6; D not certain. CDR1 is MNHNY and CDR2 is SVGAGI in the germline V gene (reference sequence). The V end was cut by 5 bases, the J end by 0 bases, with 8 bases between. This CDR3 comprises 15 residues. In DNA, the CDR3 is TGTGCCAGCAGTACTGTTAGCTCCTATAATTCACCCCTCCACTTT. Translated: CASSTVSSYNSPLHF.

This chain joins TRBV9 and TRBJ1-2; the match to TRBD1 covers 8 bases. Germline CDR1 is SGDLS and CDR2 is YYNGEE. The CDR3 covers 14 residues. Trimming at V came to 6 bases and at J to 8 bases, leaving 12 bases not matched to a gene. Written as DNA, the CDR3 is TGTGCCAGCACTCCACAGGGGGGAGTCGGGGGCTACACCTTC. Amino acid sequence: CASTPQGGVGGYTF.

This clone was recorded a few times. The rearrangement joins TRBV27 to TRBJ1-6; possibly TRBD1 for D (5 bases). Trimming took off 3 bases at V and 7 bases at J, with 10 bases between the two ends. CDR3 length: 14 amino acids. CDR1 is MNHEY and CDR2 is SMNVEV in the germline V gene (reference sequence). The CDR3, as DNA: TGTGCCAGCAGTTTCGACAGAGGAAATTCACCCCTCCACTTT. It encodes CASSFDRGNSPLHF.

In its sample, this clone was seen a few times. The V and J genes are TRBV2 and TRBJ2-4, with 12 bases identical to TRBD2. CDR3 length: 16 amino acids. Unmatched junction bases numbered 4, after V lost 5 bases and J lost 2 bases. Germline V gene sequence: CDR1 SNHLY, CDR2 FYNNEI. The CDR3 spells CASSRTSGVTKNIQYF. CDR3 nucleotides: TGTGCCAGCAGTCGGACTAGCGGGGTTACCAAAAACATTCAGTACTTC.

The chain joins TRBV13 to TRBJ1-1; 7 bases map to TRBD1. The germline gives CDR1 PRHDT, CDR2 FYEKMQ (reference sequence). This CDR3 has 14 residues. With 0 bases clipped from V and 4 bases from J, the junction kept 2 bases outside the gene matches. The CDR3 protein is CASSLGPGGTEAFF. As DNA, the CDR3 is TGTGCCAGCAGCTTAGGCCCAGGGGGCACTGAAGCTTTCTTT.

CDR3 residues: CASSQVADSTYEQYF. The CDR3, as DNA: TGCGCCAGCAGCCAAGTAGCTGACTCAACCTACGAGCAGTACTTC. The rearrangement joins TRBV4-3 to TRBJ2-7; no firm D call. The ends were cut back, 1 base at V and 2 bases at J, with 12 bases in the middle. The CDR3 is made up of 15 amino acids. CDR1 is LGHNA, CDR2 YSLEER, per germline.

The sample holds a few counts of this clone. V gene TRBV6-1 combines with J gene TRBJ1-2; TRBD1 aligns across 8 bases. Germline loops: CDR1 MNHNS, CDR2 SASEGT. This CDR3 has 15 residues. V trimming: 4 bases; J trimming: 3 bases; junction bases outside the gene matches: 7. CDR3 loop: CASSAGQGNYYGYTF. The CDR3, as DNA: TGTGCCAGCAGTGCCGGACAGGGTAATTACTATGGCTACACCTTC.

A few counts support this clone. This CDR3 is CASSQDPLTGATEAFF. CDR3 sequence (DNA): TGCGCCAGCAGCCAGGATCCTCTGACAGGGGCCACTGAAGCTTTCTTT. This chain links TRBV4-1 with TRBJ1-1, with TRBD1 matching 8 bases. The CDR3 covers 16 residues. Germline trimming cut 3 bases from V and 4 bases from J; bases unmatched to any gene: 10. In germline, CDR1 is MGHRA, CDR2 YSYEKL.

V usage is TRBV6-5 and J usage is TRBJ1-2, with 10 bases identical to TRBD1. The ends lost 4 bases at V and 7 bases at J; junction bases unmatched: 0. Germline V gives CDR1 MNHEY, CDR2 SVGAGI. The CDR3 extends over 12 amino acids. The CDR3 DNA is TGTGCCAGCAGTTGGACAGGGGGTGGCTACACCTTC. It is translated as CASSWTGGGYTF.

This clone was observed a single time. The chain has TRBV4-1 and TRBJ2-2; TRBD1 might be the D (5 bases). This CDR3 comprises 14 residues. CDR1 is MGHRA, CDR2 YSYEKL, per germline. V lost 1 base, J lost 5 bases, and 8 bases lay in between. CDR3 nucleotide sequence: TGCGCCAGCAGCCAAGTAAGGGGAACCGGGGAGCTGTTTTTT. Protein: CASSQVRGTGELFF.

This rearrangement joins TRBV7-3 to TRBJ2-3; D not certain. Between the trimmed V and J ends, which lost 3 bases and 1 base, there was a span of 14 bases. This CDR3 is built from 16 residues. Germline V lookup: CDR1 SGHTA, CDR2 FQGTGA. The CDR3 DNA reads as TGTGCCAGCAGCTTGTCAGGTCGTCCCCGCACAGATACGCAGTATTTT. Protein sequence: CASSLSGRPRTDTQYF.

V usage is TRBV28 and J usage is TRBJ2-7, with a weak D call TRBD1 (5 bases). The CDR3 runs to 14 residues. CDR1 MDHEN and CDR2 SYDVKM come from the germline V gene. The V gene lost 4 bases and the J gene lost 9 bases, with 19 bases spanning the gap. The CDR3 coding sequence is TGTGCCAGCAGTTACAGGCCCCGCATGAATGCGCAGTACTTC. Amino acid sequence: CASSYRPRMNAQYF.

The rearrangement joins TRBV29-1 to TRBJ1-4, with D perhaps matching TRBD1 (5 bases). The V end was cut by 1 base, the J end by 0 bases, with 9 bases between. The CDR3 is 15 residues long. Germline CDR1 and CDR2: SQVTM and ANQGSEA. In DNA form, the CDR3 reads TGCAGCGTTGAAGGAATGACAGCAACTAATGAAAAACTGTTTTTT. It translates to CSVEGMTATNEKLFF.

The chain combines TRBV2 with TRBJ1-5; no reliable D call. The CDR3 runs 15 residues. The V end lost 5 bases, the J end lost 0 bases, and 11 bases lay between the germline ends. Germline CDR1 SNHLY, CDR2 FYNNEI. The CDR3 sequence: CASSYMESSNQPQHF. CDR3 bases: TGTGCCAGCAGTTATATGGAGTCTAGCAATCAGCCCCAGCATTTT. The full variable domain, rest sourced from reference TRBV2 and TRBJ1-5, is EPEVTQTPSHQVTQMGQEVILRCVPISNHLYFYWYRQILGQKVEFLVSFYNNEISEKSEIFDDQFSVERPDGSNFTLKIRSTKLEDSAMYFCASSYMESSNQPQHFGDGTRLSIL.

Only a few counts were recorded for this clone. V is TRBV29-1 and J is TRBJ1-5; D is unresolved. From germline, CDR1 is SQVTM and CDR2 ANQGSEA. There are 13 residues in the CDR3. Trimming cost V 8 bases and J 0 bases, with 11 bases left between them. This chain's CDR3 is CSIAENSNQPQHF. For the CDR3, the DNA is TGCAGCATCGCCGAGAATAGCAATCAGCCCCAGCATTTT.

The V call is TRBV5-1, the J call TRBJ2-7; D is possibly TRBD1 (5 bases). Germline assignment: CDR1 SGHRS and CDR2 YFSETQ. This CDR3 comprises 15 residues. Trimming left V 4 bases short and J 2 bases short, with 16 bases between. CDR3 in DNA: TGCGCCAGCAGCCCTCTGGCAGGGCCCGCCTACGAGCAGTACTTC. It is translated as CASSPLAGPAYEQYF.

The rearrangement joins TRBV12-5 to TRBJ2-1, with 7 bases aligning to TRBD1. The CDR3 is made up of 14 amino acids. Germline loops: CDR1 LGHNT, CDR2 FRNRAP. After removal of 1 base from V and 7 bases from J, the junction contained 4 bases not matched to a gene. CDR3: CASGLADRANEQFF. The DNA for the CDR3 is TGTGCTAGTGGTTTGGCCGACAGGGCAAATGAGCAGTTCTTC. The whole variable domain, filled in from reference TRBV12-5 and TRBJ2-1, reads DARVTQTPRHKVTEMGQEVTMRCQPILGHNTVFWYRQTMMQGLELLAYFRNRAPLDDSGMPKDRFSAEMPDATLATLKIQPSEPRDSAVYFCASGLADRANEQFFGPGTRLTVL.

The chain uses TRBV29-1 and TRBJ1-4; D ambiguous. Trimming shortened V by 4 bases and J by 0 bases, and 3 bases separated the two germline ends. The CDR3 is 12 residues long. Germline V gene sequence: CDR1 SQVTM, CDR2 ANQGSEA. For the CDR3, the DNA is TGCAGCGTTGGAGCAACTAATGAAAAACTGTTTTTT. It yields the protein CSVGATNEKLFF. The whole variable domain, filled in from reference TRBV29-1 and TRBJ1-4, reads SAVISQKPSRDICQRGTSLTIQCQVDSQVTMMFWYRQQPGQSLTLIATANQGSEATYESGFVIDKFPISRPNLTFSTLTVSNMSPEDSSIYLCSVGATNEKLFFGSGTQLSVL.

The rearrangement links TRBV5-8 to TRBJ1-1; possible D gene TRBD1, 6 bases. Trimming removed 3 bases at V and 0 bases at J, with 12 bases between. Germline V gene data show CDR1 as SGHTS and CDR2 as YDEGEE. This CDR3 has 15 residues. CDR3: CASSYQQGVNTEAFF. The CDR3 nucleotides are TGTGCCAGCAGCTACCAACAGGGAGTGAACACTGAAGCTTTCTTT.